Presented here are 32 T cell receptor beta chains from one specimen sequenced in a study of T cell responses to AZD1222 COVID-19 vaccine (dated by TCRdb to the early 2020s). Receptor libraries were prepared by the immunoSEQ multiplex PCR assay. TCRdb limited this immuneACCESS table to in-frame rearrangements with V and J called. A share of clones is missing; checked studies link under half to unresolved V genes, and the rest is unexplained. Within this sample are about 110,000 clones, with 91% of them counted one time only. Less than 8.5% of the sample is in the top ten clones. Reading the label with the study, this specimen's time point is: baseline before first vaccination. Sequenced here: peripheral blood, sampled on day 0 of AZD1222 vaccination. Every receptor here comes from an adult in good health.

The V and J genes are TRBV5-1 and TRBJ1-3; D ambiguous. This CDR3 has 13 amino acids. Trimming took 4 bases from V and 1 from J, leaving 6 bases between them. CDR1 and CDR2 (germline): SGHRS, YFSETQ. In DNA form, the CDR3 reads TGCGCCAGCAGCCGCAGATCTGGAAACACCATATATTTT. This encodes CASSRRSGNTIYF.

The V call is TRBV5-4, the J call TRBJ1-2, with TRBD1 as a possible D gene (5 bases). Germline V lookup: CDR1 SGHNT, CDR2 YYREEE (reference sequence). The CDR3 runs to 16 residues. V was clipped by 7 bases and J by 6 bases, with 25 bases between them. The CDR3 DNA sequence: TGTGCCAGCGGAGAGTTCCGGGACCGCGTTTCGGATGGCTACACCTTC. Residues: CASGEFRDRVSDGYTF. Using reference TRBV5-4 and TRBJ1-2 for the parts outside the CDR3, the full variable domain is ETGVTQSPTHLIKTRGQQVTLRCSSQSGHNTVSWYQQALGQGPQFIFQYYREEENGRGNFPPRFSGLQFPNYSSELNVNALELDDSALYLCASGEFRDRVSDGYTFGSGTRLTVV.

The chain is built from TRBV10-3 and TRBJ2-3; TRBD1 aligns across 10 bases. This CDR3 is 15 amino acids long. Germline lookup yields CDR1 ENHRY and CDR2 SYGVKD. Losses at the gene ends were 3 bases for V and 6 bases for J; bases not matched to a gene: 6. CDR3 residues: CAISDGTGDADTQYF. CDR3 nucleotide sequence: TGTGCCATCAGTGACGGGACAGGGGATGCGGATACGCAGTATTTT.

The chain uses TRBV5-4 and TRBJ2-3; TRBD2 matches 7 bases. The trim removed 3 bases at V and 4 bases at J, leaving 11 bases unmatched. Germline CDR1 SGHNT, CDR2 YYREEE (reference sequence). This CDR3 contains 16 residues. The CDR3 loop reads CASSSPWGGGSDTQYF. In DNA form, the CDR3 reads TGTGCCAGCAGCTCCCCGTGGGGGGGTGGCTCAGATACGCAGTATTTT.

The chain has TRBV6-6 and TRBJ2-1; 9 bases agree with TRBD2. The CDR3 is 15 residues long. V lost 4 bases, J lost 2 bases, and 3 bases stayed unmatched. The germline V gene encodes CDR1 MNHNY and CDR2 SVGAGI (reference sequence). CDR3 loop: CASSLAGDPYNEQFF. For the CDR3, the DNA is TGTGCCAGCAGTTTAGCGGGAGATCCCTACAATGAGCAGTTCTTC.

The CDR3 sequence is CASSFLPGGQYEQYF. The CDR3 coding sequence is TGTGCCAGCAGTTTCCTGCCAGGGGGGCAGTACGAGCAGTACTTC. The chain is built from TRBV6-5 and TRBJ2-7; TRBD1 might be the D (7 bases). CDR3 size: 15 residues. From germline, CDR1 is MNHEY and CDR2 SVGAGI. Trimming stripped 4 bases from V and 4 bases from J, with 17 bases between.

This chain uses TRBV7-9 with TRBJ1-6; perhaps TRBD1 as D (6 bases). V gave up 3 bases and J gave up 10 bases, with 16 bases separating them. This CDR3 has 15 amino acids. CDR1 and CDR2 (germline): SEHNR, FQNEAQ (reference sequence). The CDR3: CASSFTDSPFSPLHF. The DNA of the CDR3 is TGTGCCAGCAGCTTTACGGACAGCCCATTCTCACCCCTCCACTTT.

The chain employs TRBV10-2 and TRBJ2-7, with TRBD2 matching over 9 bases. The CDR3 runs 15 residues. V lost 10 bases and J lost 4; bases outside the gene matches: 14. In germline, CDR1 is WSHSY, CDR2 SAAADI. CDR3 residues: CATRTGSGSVYEQYF. For the CDR3, the DNA is TGCGCCACCCGGACAGGTAGCGGGAGTGTGTACGAGCAGTACTTC.

The chain uses TRBV18 and TRBJ1-2; D remains ambiguous. The CDR3 contains 13 residues. V shed 3 bases and J shed 3 bases, with 8 bases lying between them. Looked up from germline, CDR1 is KGHSH and CDR2 is LQKENI. In DNA, the CDR3 is TGTGCCAGCTCACCGAGCGGTGACTATGGCTACACCTTC. This gives the protein CASSPSGDYGYTF. The full variable domain, with the rest looked up from reference TRBV18 and TRBJ1-2, is NAGVMQNPRHLVRRRGQEARLRCSPMKGHSHVYWYRQLPEEGLKFMVYLQKENIIDESGMPKERFSAEFPKEGPSILRIQQVVRGDSAAYFCASSPSGDYGYTFGSGTRLTVV.

This rearrangement joins TRBV7-9 to TRBJ2-1; 8 bases align to TRBD2. Germline CDR1 SEHNR, CDR2 FQNEAQ (reference sequence). The CDR3 is made up of 13 amino acids. Trimming took 7 bases from V and 8 from J; bases not matched to a gene: 7. This CDR3 reads CASTRNSGDEQFF. The CDR3 DNA reads as TGTGCCAGCACCCGTAATAGCGGGGATGAGCAGTTCTTC.

The gene calls are TRBV2 and TRBJ1-6, with 7 bases lining up with TRBD1. The germline gives CDR1 SNHLY, CDR2 FYNNEI. CDR3 length: 17 amino acids. With V trimmed by 7 bases and J by 9 bases, 18 bases remained unmatched. The CDR3 loop reads CASTALNGQVGGSPLHF. CDR3 DNA: TGTGCCAGCACCGCGCTAAATGGACAGGTTGGCGGTTCACCCCTCCACTTT.

The gene calls are TRBV5-5 and TRBJ2-7; D not resolved. The CDR3 totals 14 residues. CDR1 is SGHKS and CDR2 is YYEKEE in the germline V gene (reference sequence). Trimming left V 3 bases short and J 0 bases short, with 10 bases between. Here the CDR3 DNA reads TGTGCCAGCAGCTCCCTAACCAGCTCCTACGAGCAGTACTTC. It translates to CASSSLTSSYEQYF.

With respect to this clone: Other DNA variants within this sample encode the same CDR3. The chain uses TRBV6-5 and TRBJ1-2; 10 nucleotides agree with TRBD1. Germline V gene data show CDR1 as MNHEY and CDR2 as SVGAGI. The CDR3 has 15 amino acids. The J segment lost 5 bases and the V segment lost 0 bases, leaving 3 bases of the junction unmatched. CDR3 amino acids: CASSYSGTGVYGYTF. As DNA, the CDR3 is TGTGCCAGCAGTTACTCGGGGACAGGGGTGTATGGCTACACCTTC.

The genes are TRBV27 and TRBJ2-3; D unclear. CDR3 length: 13 amino acids. Trimming cost V 6 bases and J 4 bases, with 11 bases left between them. Germline lookup yields CDR1 MNHEY and CDR2 SMNVEV (reference sequence). Here the CDR3 reads CASRPTGADTQYF. The CDR3 DNA reads TGTGCCAGCAGACCTACTGGAGCAGATACGCAGTATTTT.

The chain joins TRBV5-6 to TRBJ1-5; D is unresolved. CDR3 length: 15 amino acids. Germline CDR1 and CDR2: SGHDT and YYEEEE. V lost 1 base to trimming and J lost 0 bases, with 8 bases between them. The CDR3 DNA reads TGTGCCAGCAGCTTGACAGATTATAGCAATCAGCCCCAGCATTTT. Amino acids: CASSLTDYSNQPQHF.

The chain recombines TRBV3-1 (or the pseudogene TRBV3-2) with TRBJ1-6; 7 nucleotides match TRBD1. Trimming cost V 4 bases and J 5 bases; bases outside gene matches: 2. The CDR3 runs 14 residues. CDR1 is LGHDT and CDR2 is YNNKEL in the germline V gene (reference sequence). CDR3: CASSLQGDNSPLHF. The CDR3 DNA reads TGTGCCAGCAGCCTGCAGGGGGATAATTCACCCCTCCACTTT.

The V call is TRBV28, the J call TRBJ1-3; 9 bases agree with TRBD1. V lost 6 bases, J lost 4 bases, and 7 bases stayed unmatched. This CDR3 has 15 residues. Per the germline V gene, CDR1 is MDHEN and CDR2 is SYDVKM. This CDR3 is CASSPPGTGGNTIYF. CDR3 DNA sequence: TGTGCCAGCAGCCCCCCCGGGACAGGGGGAAACACCATATATTTT.

V and J are TRBV19 and TRBJ1-2; 12 bases map to TRBD1. Germline CDR1 is LNHDA and CDR2 is SQIVND (reference sequence). The ends lost 4 bases at V and 4 bases at J; junction bases unmatched: 4. The CDR3 length is 15 residues. The CDR3 spells CASSTGTGGGYGYTF. The CDR3 nucleotides are TGTGCCAGTAGTACCGGGACAGGGGGCGGCTATGGCTACACCTTC. Full variable domain (rest looked up from reference TRBV19 and TRBJ1-2): DGGITQSPKYLFRKEGQNVTLSCEQNLNHDAMYWYRQDPGQGLRLIYYSQIVNDFQKGDIAEGYSVSREKKESFPLTVTSAQKNPTAFYLCASSTGTGGGYGYTFGSGTRLTVV.

Worth noting for this clone: The same CDR3 can be traced to other DNA sequences in this sample. This chain connects TRBV18 to TRBJ1-1, with D tentatively TRBD1 (6 bases). Germline V gene sequence: CDR1 KGHSH, CDR2 LQKENI. V was clipped by 3 bases and J by 4 bases, with 9 bases between them. The CDR3 runs to 13 residues. CDR3 sequence reads: CASSPGGRTEAFF. The CDR3 DNA sequence: TGTGCCAGCTCACCGGGGGGGCGCACTGAAGCTTTCTTT. The whole variable domain, remainder taken from reference TRBV18 and TRBJ1-1, is NAGVMQNPRHLVRRRGQEARLRCSPMKGHSHVYWYRQLPEEGLKFMVYLQKENIIDESGMPKERFSAEFPKEGPSILRIQQVVRGDSAAYFCASSPGGRTEAFFGQGTRLTVV.

V gene TRBV20-1 combines with J gene TRBJ2-2, with 7 nucleotides matching TRBD1. The germline CDR1 and CDR2 sequences are DFQATT and SNEGSKA (reference sequence). CDR3 length equals 14 residues. Trimming removed 3 bases from V and 6 bases from J; junction bases left unmatched: 7. The CDR3 reads CSASSPQGAGELFF. The CDR3 DNA sequence: TGCAGTGCTAGTAGCCCCCAGGGGGCCGGGGAGCTGTTTTTT.

The chain combines TRBV4-1 with TRBJ1-2; tentatively, D is TRBD1 (5 bases). The V gene lost 3 bases and the J gene lost 4 bases, with 18 bases spanning the gap. CDR3 length: 16 amino acids. CDR1 is MGHRA and CDR2 is YSYEKL in the germline V gene. CDR3 in amino acids: CASSHRDGELFYGYTF. For the CDR3, the DNA is TGCGCCAGCAGCCATCGGGACGGCGAACTTTTCTATGGCTACACCTTC.

Only one count was recorded for this clone. The V gene is TRBV6-5, the J gene TRBJ1-2, with TRBD1 matching 7 bases. The junction had 10 bases not matched to a gene; V was cut back by 5 bases and J by 4 bases. The CDR3 is 15 residues long. From germline, CDR1 is MNHEY and CDR2 SVGAGI. This CDR3 reads CASSSGQALSYGYTF. The CDR3 DNA reads TGTGCCAGCAGTAGCGGACAGGCCCTATCCTATGGCTACACCTTC.

The chain recombines TRBV6-5 with TRBJ1-1; D is ambiguous. The V and J ends lost 6 bases and 1 base respectively, with 12 bases between them. The CDR3 is made up of 14 amino acids. Germline CDR1 MNHEY, CDR2 SVGAGI. CDR3 in amino acids: CASRERTQNTEAFF. The DNA of the CDR3 is TGTGCCAGCAGGGAGAGGACTCAGAACACTGAAGCTTTCTTT.

V gene TRBV7-9 combines with J gene TRBJ2-5; 9 bases match TRBD1. The CDR3 covers 14 residues. The germline gives CDR1 SEHNR, CDR2 FQNEAQ (reference sequence). With V trimmed by 6 bases and J by 5 bases, 7 bases remained unmatched. The CDR3 DNA is TGTGCCAGCAGTTCCGGACAGGGGAGCGAGACCCAGTACTTC. Its protein is CASSSGQGSETQYF.

The chain links TRBV10-1 to TRBJ1-1; a possible D gene is TRBD1 (6 bases). Per germline, CDR1 WNHNN and CDR2 SYGVQD (reference sequence). This CDR3 comprises 11 residues. Trimming pared 10 bases from V and 5 bases from J, leaving 11 bases between. For the CDR3, the DNA is TGCGCCACCAAGGGGGTTACTGAAGCTTTCTTT. It specifies CATKGVTEAFF.

The chain is built from TRBV19 and TRBJ2-2, with 11 bases identical to TRBD1. The trim removed 5 bases at V and 10 bases at J, leaving 12 bases unmatched. Germline V gene sequence: CDR1 LNHDA, CDR2 SQIVND (reference sequence). This CDR3 spans 16 amino acids. CDR3 in amino acids: CASSPGTGGAWEELFF. As DNA, the CDR3 is TGTGCCAGTAGTCCCGGGACAGGGGGGGCCTGGGAGGAGCTGTTTTTT. Complete variable domain (other parts from reference TRBV19 and TRBJ2-2): DGGITQSPKYLFRKEGQNVTLSCEQNLNHDAMYWYRQDPGQGLRLIYYSQIVNDFQKGDIAEGYSVSREKKESFPLTVTSAQKNPTAFYLCASSPGTGGAWEELFFGEGSRLTVL.

The sample holds a few counts of this clone. The chain uses TRBV5-1 and TRBJ1-2; unclear D gene. The CDR3 totals 13 residues. CDR1 and CDR2 (germline): SGHRS, YFSETQ. Trimming cost V 0 bases and J 1 base, with 4 bases left between them. CDR3 region: CASSLADNYGYTF. The CDR3 nucleotides read TGCGCCAGCAGCTTGGCAGATAACTATGGCTACACCTTC.

The chain couples TRBV6-1 to TRBJ2-2, with TRBD2 matching over 13 bases. The CDR3 sequence is 16 residues long. Losses at the gene ends were 1 base for V and 4 bases for J; bases not matched to a gene: 0. Looked up from germline, CDR1 is MNHNS and CDR2 is SASEGT. CDR3: CASSEGLAGGTGELFF. CDR3 DNA: TGTGCCAGCAGTGAAGGACTAGCGGGAGGCACCGGGGAGCTGTTTTTT.

V is TRBV24-1 and J is TRBJ2-1; D is undetermined. V lost 5 bases and J 5 bases, leaving 9 bases between the germline ends. This CDR3 has 13 amino acids. In germline, CDR1 is KGHDR, CDR2 SFDVKD. The CDR3 spells CATSGLIDNEQFF. Here the CDR3 DNA reads TGTGCCACCAGTGGACTCATAGACAATGAGCAGTTCTTC.

The chain is built from TRBV21-1 and TRBJ1-1; whether TRBD1, the table's D call, matches the DNA was not checked. TRBV21-1 is given as a pseudogene. This CDR3 has 14 amino acids. The CDR3 is CASTAGTGNTEAFF. The CDR3 DNA follows: TGTGCCAGCACCGCCGGGACAGGGAACACTGAAGCTTTCTTT.

This chain links TRBV7-9 with TRBJ1-1; no reliable D call. With 7 bases removed from V and 0 bases from J, the gap between germline ends came to 12 bases. Germline V lookup: CDR1 SEHNR, CDR2 FQNEAQ (reference sequence). The CDR3 length is 14 residues. This chain's CDR3 is CASTPTAVNTEAFF. DNA for the CDR3: TGTGCCAGCACCCCCACCGCGGTGAACACTGAAGCTTTCTTT.

The chain employs TRBV25-1 and TRBJ1-6; no clear D. The V end lost 5 bases, the J end lost 0 bases, and 8 bases lay between the germline ends. CDR1 and CDR2 from the germline V gene are MGHDK and SYGVNS. This CDR3 has 15 amino acids. In DNA, the CDR3 is TGTGCCAGCAGTCTTATGGGCTCCTATAATTCACCCCTCCACTTT. Protein sequence: CASSLMGSYNSPLHF.